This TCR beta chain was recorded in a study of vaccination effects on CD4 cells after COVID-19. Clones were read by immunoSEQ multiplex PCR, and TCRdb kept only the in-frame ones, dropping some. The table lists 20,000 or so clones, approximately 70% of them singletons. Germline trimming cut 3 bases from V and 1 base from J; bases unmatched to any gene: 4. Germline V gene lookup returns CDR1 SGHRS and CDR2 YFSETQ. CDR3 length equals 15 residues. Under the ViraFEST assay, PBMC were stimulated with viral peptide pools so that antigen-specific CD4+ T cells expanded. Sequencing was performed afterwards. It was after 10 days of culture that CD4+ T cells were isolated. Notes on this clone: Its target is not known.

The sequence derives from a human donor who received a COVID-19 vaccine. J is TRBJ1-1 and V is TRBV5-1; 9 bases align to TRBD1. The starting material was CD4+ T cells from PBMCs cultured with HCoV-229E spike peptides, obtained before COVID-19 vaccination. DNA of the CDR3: TGCGCCAGCAGCTCTCAGACAGGGGGGAACACTGAAGCTTTCTTT. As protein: CASSSQTGGNTEAFF.